Presented here are 30 T cell receptor beta chains from one specimen sequenced in a study of cytomegalovirus exposure and HLA in healthy donors. The PCR was carried out with 60 Vbeta primers and 13 Jbeta primers. Clones were read by immunoSEQ multiplex PCR, and TCRdb kept only the in-frame ones, dropping some. The table has about 190,000 clones, just under 80% seen once. The sequencing sample was made of PBMCs. These receptors were collected from a woman in her twenties or thirties in good health and CMV-seropositive.

The chain links TRBV11-2 to TRBJ2-1, with D perhaps matching TRBD2 (5 bases). V lost 8 bases, J lost 8 bases, and 10 bases lay in between. From germline, CDR1 is SGHAT and CDR2 FQNNGV. The CDR3 has 11 residues. CDR3 region: CASAGVYEQFF. As DNA, the CDR3 is TGTGCCAGCGCCGGGGTGTATGAGCAGTTCTTC.

About this clone itself: This could be a read error, since a much larger clone is one nucleotide away. The CDR3 here is CASSSDTQYF. CDR3 in DNA: TGTGCCAGCAGCTCAGATACGCAGTATTTT. The chain couples TRBV6-6 to TRBJ2-3; no clear D gene. The germline CDR1 and CDR2 sequences are MNHNY and SVGAGI (reference sequence). This CDR3 has 10 amino acids. The V end lost 6 bases, the J end lost 4 bases, and 2 bases lay between the germline ends.

The V gene is TRBV4-2, the J gene TRBJ1-5, with 9 bases fitting TRBD1. Germline V gene sequence: CDR1 LGHNA, CDR2 YNFKEQ. This CDR3 comprises 14 residues. With V trimmed by 4 bases and J by 6 bases, 4 bases remained unmatched. The CDR3 bases are TGTGCCAGCAGCCGGACAGGGGAAGGTCAGCCCCAGCATTTT. As protein: CASSRTGEGQPQHF.

The chain uses TRBV5-1 and TRBJ2-3; 7 bases fit TRBD1. The V gene's germline CDR1 is SGHRS and CDR2 YFSETQ. J was trimmed by 0 bases and V by 4 bases; bases with no gene match: 8. This CDR3 is built from 16 residues. The CDR3, as DNA: TGCGCCAGCAGCCACCGGGACAGTGCTAGCACAGATACGCAGTATTTT. Translation gives CASSHRDSASTDTQYF.

This rearrangement joins TRBV2 to TRBJ1-3; unclear D gene. V gave up 4 bases and J gave up 9 bases, with 13 bases separating them. The CDR3 is 13 amino acids. Germline CDR1 SNHLY, CDR2 FYNNEI. The CDR3 protein is CASSGRLAGTIYF. DNA for the CDR3: TGTGCCAGCAGTGGACGTTTGGCGGGCACCATATATTTT.

The gene calls are TRBV6-5 and TRBJ2-5; 9 bases agree with TRBD2. Germline V gene lookup returns CDR1 MNHEY and CDR2 SVGAGI. The CDR3 loop spans 14 amino acids. After removal of 6 bases from V and 11 bases from J, the junction contained 13 bases not matched to a gene. The CDR3 loop reads CASSQPGTSNVQYF. The CDR3 DNA is TGTGCCAGCAGCCAACCCGGGACTAGCAACGTGCAGTACTTC.

V usage is TRBV6-1 and J usage is TRBJ1-1, with 9 bases identical to TRBD1. CDR3 length: 15 amino acids. V lost 2 bases and J lost 10; bases outside the gene matches: 11. CDR1 is MNHNS and CDR2 is SASEGT in the germline V gene. CDR3 sequence: CASSESLGQGVGAFF. The CDR3 coding sequence is TGTGCCAGCAGTGAATCTTTGGGACAGGGAGTGGGAGCTTTCTTT.

The CDR3: CASSTTGAHIYF. CDR3 nucleotides: TGCGCCAGCAGCACGACAGGGGCGCACATATATTTT. The chain has TRBV5-1 and TRBJ1-3, with 8 bases fitting TRBD1. With 4 bases clipped from V and 12 bases from J, the junction kept 6 bases outside the gene matches. The CDR3 has 12 amino acids. CDR1 SGHRS and CDR2 YFSETQ come from the germline V gene.

Worth noting for this clone: The junction does not match germline at one end; this may be a read error. V is TRBV7-7 and J is TRBJ2-5; D may be TRBD1 (6 bases). This CDR3 is 14 amino acids long. Germline-derived CDR1 and CDR2 are SSHAT and FNYEAQ (reference sequence). In DNA form, the CDR3 reads TGTGCTAGCAGCTTGGGACACCGCGGGGAGACCCAGTACTTC. Amino acids: CASSLGHRGETQYF.

The rearrangement links TRBV7-8 to TRBJ2-1; weak D call: TRBD1 (6 bases). The CDR3 is made up of 15 amino acids. Germline assignment: CDR1 SGHVS and CDR2 FQNEAQ. V lost 1 base, J lost 2 bases, and 9 bases lay in between. CDR3 region: CASSLDRDTYNEQFF. The DNA of the CDR3 is TGTGCCAGCAGCTTAGACCGGGACACCTACAATGAGCAGTTCTTC.

CDR3 sequence: CASSADRVNTGELFF. CDR3 DNA sequence: TGTGCCAGCAGCGCCGACCGGGTTAACACCGGGGAGCTGTTTTTT. This chain connects TRBV11-2 to TRBJ2-2; D is undetermined. This CDR3 is built from 15 residues. Trimming took 5 bases from V and 2 from J, leaving 12 bases between them. Germline CDR1 SGHAT, CDR2 FQNNGV. The full variable domain, completed using reference TRBV11-2 and TRBJ2-2, is EAGVAQSPRYKIIEKRQSVAFWCNPISGHATLYWYQQILGQGPKLLIQFQNNGVVDDSQLPKDRFSAERLKGVDSTLKIQPAKLEDSAVYLCASSADRVNTGELFFGEGSRLTVL.

The chain couples TRBV10-1 to TRBJ2-1; 11 bases are shared with TRBD2. The V segment lost 2 bases and the J segment 6 bases; nucleotides outside the gene matches: 6. The CDR3 loop spans 16 amino acids. The germline V gene encodes CDR1 WNHNN and CDR2 SYGVQD (reference sequence). CDR3 sequence reads: CASSESRLAGLNEQFF. The CDR3, as DNA: TGCGCCAGCAGTGAGAGCAGACTAGCGGGACTCAATGAGCAGTTCTTC.

The V call is TRBV15, the J call TRBJ2-7; D ambiguous. CDR1 and CDR2 (germline): LNHNV, YYDKDF (reference sequence). CDR3 length equals 15 residues. Trimming took 0 bases from V and 3 from J, leaving 12 bases between them. The CDR3 nucleotides are TGTGCCACCAGCAGAGATCTTGGCAGGTACTACGAGCAGTACTTC. Protein product: CATSRDLGRYYEQYF.

This clone was found a few times. The chain employs TRBV27 and TRBJ2-5, with 10 positions matching TRBD1. The J call may not be correct, given that the DNA end is closer to TRBJ2-7. The CDR3 covers 16 residues. CDR1 and CDR2 (germline): MNHEY, SMNVEV (reference sequence). CDR3 sequence: CASSIGQGEYRYEQYF. The CDR3 DNA is TGTGCCAGCAGTATAGGACAGGGGGAATATCGCTACGAGCAGTACTTC.

A few counts support this clone. The chain has TRBV27 and TRBJ2-7, with TRBD2 matching over 10 bases. This CDR3 is 16 amino acids long. V dropped 4 bases and J dropped 6; count of bases not matched to a gene: 12. The V gene's germline CDR1 is MNHEY and CDR2 SMNVEV (reference sequence). The CDR3 DNA follows: TGTGCCAGCAGTTCTTACCTAGCGGGAGCTCTTAGCGAGCAGTACTTC. Encoded protein: CASSSYLAGALSEQYF.

The chain carries TRBV5-1 and TRBJ1-4; D gene unclear. V shed 1 base and J shed 7 bases, with 17 bases lying between them. The V gene's germline CDR1 is SGHRS and CDR2 YFSETQ. The CDR3 totals 16 residues. The DNA of the CDR3 is TGCGCCAGCAGCTTGCTTGGCCGCCGCCGGGGTGAAAAACTGTTTTTT. Its translation is CASSLLGRRRGEKLFF.

About this clone: This sample includes further DNA sequences coding for the same CDR3. The chain has TRBV5-1 and TRBJ2-1; D perhaps matches TRBD1 (5 bases). Trimming left V 0 bases short and J 4 bases short, with 8 bases between. Looked up from germline, CDR1 is SGHRS and CDR2 is YFSETQ. The CDR3 loop spans 14 amino acids. CDR3 sequence: CASSLETAYNEQFF. The DNA of the CDR3 is TGCGCCAGCAGCTTGGAGACAGCGTACAATGAGCAGTTCTTC.

The rearrangement joins TRBV6-6 to TRBJ2-5, with unresolved D. The V end was cut by 5 bases, the J end by 1 base, with 17 bases between. CDR3 size: 16 residues. The V gene's germline CDR1 is MNHNY and CDR2 SVGAGI (reference sequence). This chain's CDR3 is CASSLPGWSPQETQYF. The CDR3 DNA sequence: TGTGCCAGCAGTCTCCCCGGATGGAGCCCCCAAGAGACCCAGTACTTC.

This clone has only one observation. The chain uses TRBV27 and TRBJ2-7, with 10 bases fitting TRBD1. J gave up 2 bases and V 3 bases, and 4 bases lay outside the gene matches. Germline-derived CDR1 and CDR2 are MNHEY and SMNVEV (reference sequence). This CDR3 comprises 15 residues. The CDR3 sequence: CASSFFGQGAYEQYF. CDR3 DNA: TGTGCCAGCAGTTTCTTCGGACAGGGGGCCTACGAGCAGTACTTC.

The chain is built from TRBV21-1 and TRBJ2-1; no check of the table's D call, TRBD2, against the DNA was made. TRBV21-1 is marked as a pseudogene. The length of the CDR3 is 13 residues. The CDR3 DNA sequence: TGTGCCAGCAGCAAACCCTTCCCTAAAAAGCAGTTCTTC. Its protein is CASSKPFPKKQFF.

The chain recombines TRBV4-1 with TRBJ1-1; D remains unclear. Per the germline V gene, CDR1 is MGHRA and CDR2 is YSYEKL. The CDR3 contains 14 residues. Trimming stripped 0 bases from V and 9 bases from J, with 14 bases between. The CDR3 here is CASSQEPALPQAFF. CDR3 nucleotides: TGCGCCAGCAGCCAAGAGCCGGCACTACCCCAAGCTTTCTTT.

The chain joins TRBV5-8 to TRBJ1-1; 8 bases are shared with TRBD1. The CDR3 is 17 residues long. V gave up 4 bases and J gave up 5 bases; unmatched junction bases: 16. Germline CDR1 reads SGHTS; CDR2 reads YDEGEE. The chain's CDR3 is CASSVEGGQGARTEAFF. The CDR3 coding sequence is TGTGCCAGCAGCGTAGAAGGTGGGCAGGGGGCCCGTACTGAAGCTTTCTTT.

The chain couples TRBV4-1 to TRBJ1-1; D perhaps matches TRBD1 (6 bases). Germline values: CDR1 MGHRA, CDR2 YSYEKL. V was shortened by 4 bases and J by 3 bases, with 24 bases between the two germline ends. The CDR3 has 18 residues. CDR3: CASSRLVGTFGRDTEAFF. In DNA, the CDR3 is TGCGCCAGCAGCCGCCTCGTGGGGACATTCGGGCGGGACACTGAAGCTTTCTTT.

The gene calls are TRBV5-4 and TRBJ1-5, with TRBD1 as a possible D gene (5 bases). Looked up from germline, CDR1 is SGHNT and CDR2 is YYREEE (reference sequence). This CDR3 is built from 14 residues. V dropped 4 bases and J dropped 5 bases, with 13 bases sitting between them. DNA of the CDR3: TGTGCCAGCAGCCGTTCGGGGGGAGATCAGCCCCAGCATTTT. It yields the protein CASSRSGGDQPQHF.

Only a few counts were recorded for this clone. The J gene is TRBJ1-1, the V gene TRBV5-1; D is perhaps TRBD1 (6 bases). The CDR3 is 14 amino acids. The V and J ends lost 1 base and 3 bases respectively, with 10 bases between them. CDR1 SGHRS and CDR2 YFSETQ come from the germline V gene. Here the CDR3 reads CASSLTQGYTEAFF. CDR3 sequence (DNA): TGCGCCAGCAGCTTGACTCAGGGGTACACTGAAGCTTTCTTT. Combining the CDR3 with reference TRBV5-1 and TRBJ1-1 gives the whole variable domain KAGVTQTPRYLIKTRGQQVTLSCSPISGHRSVSWYQQTPGQGLQFLFEYFSETQRNKGNFPGRFSGRQFSNSRSEMNVSTLELGDSALYLCASSLTQGYTEAFFGQGTRLTVV.

A remark on this clone: Other DNA variants within this sample encode the same CDR3. The chain joins TRBV5-1 to TRBJ2-3; TRBD2 matches at 9 bases. Germline CDR1 reads SGHRS; CDR2 reads YFSETQ. The CDR3 consists of 16 residues. With 4 bases clipped from V and 2 bases from J, the junction kept 8 bases outside the gene matches. Here the CDR3 DNA reads TGCGCCAGCAGCCCCATTATAGCGGGAGTCACAGATACGCAGTATTTT. Protein product: CASSPIIAGVTDTQYF. Using reference TRBV5-1 and TRBJ2-3 for the parts outside the CDR3, the full variable domain is KAGVTQTPRYLIKTRGQQVTLSCSPISGHRSVSWYQQTPGQGLQFLFEYFSETQRNKGNFPGRFSGRQFSNSRSEMNVSTLELGDSALYLCASSPIIAGVTDTQYFGPGTRLTVL.

This sequence joins TRBV10-2 and TRBJ1-5; no reliable D call. V lost 2 bases to trimming and J lost 3 bases, with 8 bases between them. This CDR3 is built from 14 residues. The germline V gene has CDR1 WSHSY and CDR2 SAAADI. CDR3 amino acids: CASSEGLFNQPQHF. CDR3 nucleotides: TGCGCCAGCAGTGAGGGACTATTCAATCAGCCCCAGCATTTT.

The genes are TRBV7-9 and TRBJ2-3; no reliable D call. The CDR3 has 15 amino acids. V was clipped by 6 bases and J by 8 bases, with 21 bases between them. Germline V lookup: CDR1 SEHNR, CDR2 FQNEAQ (reference sequence). CDR3 nucleotides: TGTGCCAGCAGTTTATGGCCGGTAGCTTTTGGTACGCAGTATTTT. Protein sequence: CASSLWPVAFGTQYF. The full variable domain, completed using reference TRBV7-9 and TRBJ2-3, is DTGVSQNPRHKITKRGQNVTFRCDPISEHNRLYWYRQTLGQGPEFLTYFQNEAQLEKSRLLSDRFSAERPKGSFSTLEIQRTEQGDSAMYLCASSLWPVAFGTQYFGPGTRLTVL.

The chain is built from TRBV5-1 and TRBJ1-1; TRBD1 might be the D (5 bases). V was clipped by 7 bases and J by 4 bases, with 14 bases between them. This CDR3 is 13 amino acids long. CDR1 SGHRS and CDR2 YFSETQ come from the germline V gene. The CDR3 coding sequence is TGCGCCAGCGGGACCGGGGGGGGCACTGAAGCTTTCTTT. Amino acid sequence: CASGTGGGTEAFF. Filled out from reference TRBV5-1 and TRBJ1-1, the complete variable domain reads KAGVTQTPRYLIKTRGQQVTLSCSPISGHRSVSWYQQTPGQGLQFLFEYFSETQRNKGNFPGRFSGRQFSNSRSEMNVSTLELGDSALYLCASGTGGGTEAFFGQGTRLTVV.

This clone was seen only once. V usage is TRBV7-8 and J usage is TRBJ2-7; a weak D match, TRBD1 (6 bases). Germline values: CDR1 SGHVS, CDR2 FQNEAQ. The CDR3 totals 15 residues. V was shortened by 0 bases and J by 3 bases, with 12 bases between the two germline ends. DNA for the CDR3: TGTGCCAGCAGCTTAGCGGGGCAGGGGTTCTACGAGCAGTACTTC. It translates to CASSLAGQGFYEQYF.